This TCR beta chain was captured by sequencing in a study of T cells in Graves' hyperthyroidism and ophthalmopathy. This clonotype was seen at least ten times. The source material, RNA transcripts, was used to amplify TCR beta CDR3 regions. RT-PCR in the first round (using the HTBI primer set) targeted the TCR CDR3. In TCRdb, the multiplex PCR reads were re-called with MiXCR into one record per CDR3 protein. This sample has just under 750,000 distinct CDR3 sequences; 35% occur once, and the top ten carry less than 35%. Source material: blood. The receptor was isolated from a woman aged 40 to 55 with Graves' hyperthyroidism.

CDR3 DNA: TGCGCCAGCAGCCAAGAGACTGGCGAAGTGGGAGAGACCCAGTACTTC. Amino acids: CASSQETGEVGETQYF. This chain uses TRBV4-3 with TRBJ2-5; D not resolved. The CDR3 sequence is 16 residues long. Germline lookup yields CDR1 LGHNA and CDR2 YSLEER. Trimming pared 0 bases from V and 4 bases from J, leaving 15 bases between.